The 19 T cell receptor beta chains listed next were all sequenced from one sample in a study of blood T cell repertoires in COVID-19. Profiled with immunoSEQ multiplex PCR; TCRdb holds only in-frame clones, not every one. Found here are approximately 62,000 clones, 85% to 90% of them singletons; the top ten hold 8.3%. The specimen sequenced was peripheral blood. These receptors were collected from a human donor with active COVID-19. The donor label of this sample is uncertain.

The chain carries TRBV9 and TRBJ1-4; 7 bases agree with TRBD1. CDR3 length: 17 amino acids. V was pared by 4 bases and J by 7 bases, with 16 bases of the junction left unmatched. Germline V gene sequence: CDR1 SGDLS, CDR2 YYNGEE. The CDR3 sequence: CASSSSGEGARGEKLFF. CDR3 coding DNA: TGTGCCAGCAGCTCCTCGGGAGAGGGGGCGCGTGGTGAAAAACTGTTTTTT.

This rearrangement joins TRBV11-2 to TRBJ2-5, with 13 bases that match TRBD2. Germline V gene data show CDR1 as SGHAT and CDR2 as FQNNGV. The CDR3 sequence is 15 residues long. The V and J ends lost 4 bases and 5 bases, in that order; junction bases with no gene match: 4. CDR3 protein: CASSSGTSGKETQYF. Here the CDR3 DNA reads TGTGCCAGCAGCTCAGGGACTAGCGGGAAGGAGACCCAGTACTTC.

This chain uses TRBV7-3 with TRBJ2-2; D is possibly TRBD2 (5 bases). CDR1 is SGHTA, CDR2 FQGTGA, per germline. V lost 0 bases to trimming and J lost 5 bases, with 7 bases between them. The CDR3 loop spans 14 amino acids. CDR3 amino acids: CASSLTEGTGELFF. The CDR3, as DNA: TGTGCCAGCAGCTTAACCGAGGGAACCGGGGAGCTGTTTTTT.

The genes are TRBV11-2 and TRBJ2-3; D is undetermined. The ends were cut back, 3 bases at V and 5 bases at J, with 6 bases in the middle. This CDR3 comprises 12 residues. The germline V gene encodes CDR1 SGHAT and CDR2 FQNNGV. CDR3 bases: TGTGCCAGCAGCTTCAGAGGAGATACGCAGTATTTT. Encoded protein: CASSFRGDTQYF.

The DNA of the CDR3 is TGTGCCAGCAGTAGGACAGGGAACTATGGCTACACCTTC. Its translation: CASSRTGNYGYTF. The V gene is TRBV2, the J gene TRBJ1-2; TRBD1 agrees at 8 bases. CDR1 and CDR2 from the germline V gene are SNHLY and FYNNEI. Germline trimming cut 5 bases from V and 2 bases from J; bases unmatched to any gene: 1. The CDR3 is 13 amino acids.

The gene calls are TRBV5-6 and TRBJ2-7; 10 bases map to TRBD2. The trim removed 0 bases at V and 2 bases at J, leaving 2 bases unmatched. The CDR3 is 15 residues long. The germline V gene encodes CDR1 SGHDT and CDR2 YYEEEE. CDR3 DNA: TGTGCCAGCAGCTTGGGGCTAGCGGGAGCCTACGAGCAGTACTTC. Translated: CASSLGLAGAYEQYF.

This sequence joins TRBV5-8 and TRBJ2-1, with D unclear. Trimming cost V 3 bases and J 1 base, with 11 bases left between them. Looked up from germline, CDR1 is SGHTS and CDR2 is YDEGEE. This CDR3 is built from 15 residues. The CDR3 loop reads CASSSRVLSYNEQFF. CDR3 DNA sequence: TGTGCCAGCAGCTCCCGGGTCTTGTCCTACAATGAGCAGTTCTTC.

Comments on this clone: The junction differs from germline at one of its ends, possibly a read error. V is TRBV28 and J is TRBJ2-7; TRBD2 is a possible D gene (7 bases). The V gene's germline CDR1 is MDHEN and CDR2 SYDVKM. The CDR3 sequence is 11 residues long. The CDR3 coding sequence is TGTGCCAGCAGTGGGGGGGCAGGGACCGTATTC. This encodes CASSGGAGTVF. Combining the CDR3 with reference TRBV28 and TRBJ2-7 gives the whole variable domain DVKVTQSSRYLVKRTGEKVFLECVQDMDHENMFWYRQDPGLGLRLIYFSYDVKMKEKGDIPEGYSVSREKKERFSLILESASTNQTSMYLCASSGGAGTVFGPGTRLTVT.

This clone was seen only once. The chain combines TRBV5-8 with TRBJ1-2, with D unclear. The CDR3 extends over 12 amino acids. Germline CDR1 and CDR2: SGHTS and YDEGEE. Trimming removed 0 bases from V and 4 bases from J, with 4 bases in between. CDR3 coding DNA: TGTGCCAGCAGCTTGGGAGTCTATGGCTACACCTTC. Translation gives CASSLGVYGYTF.

The chain recombines TRBV7-9 with TRBJ2-1; TRBD2 aligns across 7 bases. J gave up 5 bases and V 2 bases, and 12 bases lay outside the gene matches. Germline values: CDR1 SEHNR, CDR2 FQNEAQ (reference sequence). The CDR3 length is 17 residues. The CDR3 loop is CASSLIEGRLANNEQFF. The CDR3 bases are TGTGCCAGCAGCTTAATCGAGGGGAGACTAGCAAACAATGAGCAGTTCTTC.

The chain has TRBV28 and TRBJ1-4; no reliable D call. The CDR3 spans 12 residues. The germline CDR1 and CDR2 sequences are MDHEN and SYDVKM. The V end was cut by 10 bases, the J end by 3 bases, with 9 bases between. CDR3 coding DNA: TGTGCCACCTCGTCGGCTAATGAAAAACTGTTTTTT. Amino acid sequence: CATSSANEKLFF. Complete variable domain (other parts from reference TRBV28 and TRBJ1-4): DVKVTQSSRYLVKRTGEKVFLECVQDMDHENMFWYRQDPGLGLRLIYFSYDVKMKEKGDIPEGYSVSREKKERFSLILESASTNQTSMYLCATSSANEKLFFGSGTQLSVL.

This clone was counted a few times. The chain recombines TRBV10-1 with TRBJ2-7, with 8 nucleotides matching TRBD2. Trimming took 6 bases from V and 6 from J; bases not matched to a gene: 22. This CDR3 spans 18 amino acids. CDR1 and CDR2 from the germline V gene are WNHNN and SYGVQD (reference sequence). CDR3 DNA: TGCGCCAGCAGCCCCATCCCCGGGTACGGCGGGAGGATGATCGAGCAGTACTTC. Protein sequence: CASSPIPGYGGRMIEQYF.

The rearrangement joins TRBV30 to TRBJ2-5; 8 bases map to TRBD2. V shed 3 bases and J 2 bases; nucleotides not matched to a gene: 5. CDR3 size: 14 residues. CDR1 is GTSNPN and CDR2 is SVGIG in the germline V gene (reference sequence). The CDR3 bases are TGTGCCTGGAGAGGGACTAGTCCTCAAGAGACCCAGTACTTC. Encoded protein: CAWRGTSPQETQYF. The full variable domain, its missing parts supplied by reference TRBV30 and TRBJ2-5, is SQTIHQWPATLVQPVGSPLSLECTVEGTSNPNLYWYRQAAGRGLQLLFYSVGIGQISSEVPQNLSASRPQDRQFILSSKKLLLSDSGFYLCAWRGTSPQETQYFGPGTRLLVL.

This clone appeared a single time. The V and J genes are TRBV19 and TRBJ1-1; no clear D gene. Germline V CDR1 and CDR2: LNHDA, SQIVND (reference sequence). The V end was cut by 4 bases, the J end by 0 bases, with 12 bases between. This CDR3 has 15 residues. CDR3 residues: CASSTTTRMNTEAFF. CDR3 DNA sequence: TGTGCCAGTAGTACCACGACGAGGATGAACACTGAAGCTTTCTTT.

In this sample, this clone turned up a few times. V usage is TRBV5-1 and J usage is TRBJ2-7; perhaps TRBD2 as D (6 bases). This CDR3 comprises 15 residues. V lost 0 bases and J 0 bases, leaving 10 bases between the germline ends. CDR1 SGHRS and CDR2 YFSETQ come from the germline V gene. CDR3 in amino acids: CASSLAGGVSYEQYF. The CDR3 region has the DNA TGCGCCAGCAGCTTGGCGGGCGGGGTCTCCTACGAGCAGTACTTC.

The chain is built from TRBV5-3 and TRBJ1-2, with TRBD1 identical over 7 bases. TRBV5-3 is recorded as an ORF, its role being uncertain. J lost 3 bases, V lost 0 bases, and 8 bases had no gene match. The CDR3 covers 16 residues. In DNA form, the CDR3 reads TGTGCCAGAAGCTTGGTTTTAGGGGGCGCGGACTATGGCTACACCTTC. This gives the protein CARSLVLGGADYGYTF.

V gene TRBV9 combines with J gene TRBJ2-2, with TRBD2 identical over 15 bases. Germline values: CDR1 SGDLS, CDR2 YYNGEE. J gave up 2 bases and V 0 bases, and 11 bases lay outside the gene matches. The CDR3 contains 21 residues. The CDR3 here is CASSVVGTSGGTPKNTGELFF. CDR3 in DNA: TGTGCCAGCAGCGTAGTTGGGACTAGCGGGGGGACTCCCAAAAACACCGGGGAGCTGTTTTTT.

V usage is TRBV6-4 and J usage is TRBJ2-1; TRBD2 matches at 8 bases. In germline, CDR1 is MRHNA, CDR2 SNTAGT. This CDR3 is 15 amino acids long. J was trimmed by 0 bases and V by 5 bases; bases with no gene match: 3. CDR3 loop: CASSSGTSSYNEQFF. The CDR3 DNA reads TGTGCCAGCAGTTCGGGGACTAGCTCCTACAATGAGCAGTTCTTC.

This sequence joins TRBV28 and TRBJ2-7; TRBD1 agrees at 9 bases. This CDR3 spans 13 amino acids. Germline CDR1 is MDHEN and CDR2 is SYDVKM. The J segment lost 4 bases and the V segment lost 10 bases, leaving 8 bases of the junction unmatched. The CDR3 loop reads CATRDRARYEQYF. The CDR3, as DNA: TGTGCCACCAGGGACAGGGCAAGGTACGAGCAGTACTTC.